This TCR beta chain came from a study of cytomegalovirus exposure and HLA in healthy donors (dated 2017 in TCRdb). About the investigation overall: An earlier analysis of roughly 610 of the donors reported 276 Gb of sequence data and roughly 120 million unique TCR beta sequences obtained from approximately 180 million T cells. Approximately 310 gigabases of sequencing data and approximately 85 million unique TCR sequences were included in an early release covering under 650 HLA-typed donors. Of the 300 to 500 genotyped donors, 75% to 85% were placed in the genetic ancestry cluster associated with self-reported Caucasian donors. The study was designed to test whether signatures of past pathogen exposure could be identified by cataloging public T cell receptors. The study used immunosequencing to profile the T cell repertoires of 670 or so subjects and linked those repertoires to cytomegalovirus serostatus. In addition to the first cohort of approximately 650 subjects, a separate validation cohort of over 90 different subjects was used. To predict cytomegalovirus infection status, the study combined high-throughput TCR immunosequencing, statistical association of individual TCRs with disease status, and machine learning. To study patterns of TCR occurrence, a later analysis re-analyzed previously published TCR beta repertoires from 600 to 750 donors and added high-resolution HLA genotyping. The later analysis used no new phenotypic data to find candidate immune exposures, relying instead on TCR beta sequences and their occurrence across donors. In an earlier analysis of 587 of the donors, high-throughput TCR beta sequencing was used to judge whether each TCR beta V gene segment behaved as functional or pseudogenic. Donor age, sex, ethnicity and CMV serostatus were compiled alongside the repertoire data. Genome-wide SNP genotypes for about 55% of the roughly 670 donors were used in a later genetic analysis, which treated that subset as a discovery cohort. All discovery cohort repertoires had been generated using a single sequencing platform. HLA typing included class I and class II loci at four-digit resolution. Typing coverage differed by locus: A, B, C, DRB1 and DQB1 were typed in roughly 620-630 donors, DQA1 in roughly 500, DPA1 in some 570, and DPB1 in roughly 470. Because of strong linkage in the cohort, five DR-DQ haplotypes were treated as single units for association and clustering. Among some 400 genotyped donors of the cohort, an average of roughly 230,000 unique TCR beta nucleotide sequences was sequenced per donor, of which roughly 17% were non-productive. Broader findings and caveats from the paper: An earlier analysis of some 590 of the donors showed that most TCR beta V segments appeared in productive rearrangements either about 87% or about 30% of the time, which broadly matched IMGT annotations. Linkage disequilibrium might explain the correlated functional status among segregating V segments, but an unknown experimental factor could not be excluded. Three of the identified cytomegalovirus-associated TCR beta chains were confirmed in vitro to be specific for cytomegalovirus antigens. CMV serostatus was the only immune exposure information available for the cohort. Because counts were too low, seventeen rarely observed V segments, including chromosome 9 orphons, were excluded from the earlier analysis of around 590 of the donors. The study gave a list of under 200 TCR beta chains associated with cytomegalovirus. According to a later genetic analysis, donors in an Asian-associated ancestry cluster had fewer N-insertions in productive TCRs than the approximately 710-donor mean. HLA typing was unavailable for some donors at each locus, so association tests used only the typed subset. When HLA alleles, especially DR and DQ, strongly co-occurred, attributing TCR associations to individual alleles was difficult. Roughly uniform sequencing depth across donors was assumed in presence/absence analyses, although this assumption may not hold. In both the original and validation cohorts, the classifier was reported to diagnose cytomegalovirus status with high specificity and sensitivity. At a false discovery rate of 0.05, a later analysis linked some 17,000 TCR beta sequences to specific HLA alleles. The authors suggested that the approach could potentially be generalized to other disease states and immunological phenotypes. A further reported finding was that TCR beta sequences accurately predicted the HLA-A and HLA-B alleles for most subjects in the first cohort. A later analysis reported that several top co-occurrence clusters appeared linked to parvovirus B19, influenza, CMV and Epstein-Barr virus. While some public TCRs were present in many individuals, most TCR sequences turned up only very rarely across donors. Some IMGT-functional V segments, including TRBV6-2 and TRBV6-3, could not be told apart with the 87-base-pair reads, so those segments were excluded. The cohort was sequenced for TCR beta chains only, and without alpha or paired-chain data the features that could be detected were limited. A later analysis found that HLA-associated TCR beta chains were more clonally expanded and had lower generation probabilities than equally common non-associated chains. A later analysis found that most CMV-associated TCR beta chains appeared HLA-restricted, with HLA associations seemingly driven largely by CMV exposure. A later analysis found that TCR association rates varied across HLA loci, with DRB1 alleles showing the most associated TCRs and HLA-C alleles the fewest. A cluster of highly shared sequence variants was judged likely to represent a technical artifact of the sequencing pipeline. V-gene and J-gene trimming of TCR beta chains was associated with a missense DCLRE1C variant in a later genetic analysis, and the association was replicated in an independent cohort.

In total, approximately 610 healthy bone marrow donors made up the cohort. Cohort members were all nominally healthy when sampled, although unrecorded immune exposures were likely present. The donor was CMV seropositive and belonged to the group of over 250 seropositive cohort members. Every donor gave a peripheral blood sample, and the peripheral blood mononuclear cells from that sample were used for TCR beta sequencing. Genomic DNA extraction from the blood cell samples was performed with the Qiagen DNeasy Blood Extraction Kit. From the germline V gene, CDR1 is SNHLY and CDR2 is FYNNEI. From the cysteine through the phenylalanine, the CDR3 covers 12 amino acids. The retained sequence is limited to the CDR3, 36 bases, with the frame set at the first base. V and J are truncated by 8 bases and 6 bases respectively, leaving an intervening sequence of 10 bases. The method behind the library was the immunoSEQ multiplex PCR assay. A mixture of 60 forward primers for TCR Vbeta segments and 13 reverse primers for TCR Jbeta segments was used in the multiplex PCR. A multiplex PCR assay on genomic DNA amplified the CDR3 region of rearranged TCR beta genes. On the Illumina HiSeq System, the amplified TCR beta libraries were sequenced as 87-base-pair reads. On the study's bioinformatics: A later analysis counted about 80 million unique TCR beta chains across the 650 to 700 repertoires, and 9.5 million to 11 million of these chains were shared by at least two donors. Raw reads were error-corrected and collapsed into unique sequences by a nearest-neighbor algorithm in which closely related sequences were merged to remove PCR and sequencing errors. CDR3 sequences were aligned to IMGT reference sequences to assign V, D and J gene segments. Each retained sequence needed at least a six-nucleotide match to both a V gene segment and a J gene segment. A rearrangement counted as productive if the CDR3 had no stop codons and remained in frame with V and J, and every other rearrangement counted as non-productive. CDR3 was defined according to IMGT convention as the region running from the second conserved V-encoded cysteine to the conserved J-encoded phenylalanine. The earlier analysis of roughly 590 of the donors excluded sequences that lacked an unambiguous match to a single V gene segment. In an earlier analysis of approximately 610 of the donors, V segments were called functional above 56.7% productive rearrangements and were called segregating when the between-donor standard deviation exceeded 5%. A statistical classification framework was developed to diagnose cytomegalovirus status using the catalog of TCR beta chain sequences. V and J gene assignment, in a later analysis, came from comparing TCR nucleotide sequences with IMGT/GENE-DB human TR gene sequences. In a later analysis, CDR3 sequences and most-parsimonious VDJ recombination scenarios were assigned using the TCRdist pipeline. In a later analysis, each TCR beta chain was defined by its CDR3 amino acid sequence together with its V-gene family, and reads without a unique V-gene family were excluded. As a way to deal with suspected cross-contamination and a sequencing artifact, a later analysis dropped approximately 590 nucleotide sequences that were highly shared and had low generation probability. For each public chain, a later analysis derived a clonal expansion index from normalized ranks of inferred template counts within each repertoire. Generation probabilities in a later analysis came from a VDJ recombination model fitted to out-of-frame rearrangements, and those results were checked against IGoR. In a later analysis, hypergeometric tests were used to score TCR-TCR, TCR-HLA and TCR-CMV co-occurrence, with a repertoire-size bias correction applied to TCR pairs. A later analysis estimated false discovery rates by permuting HLA or CMV assignments 20 times. In a later analysis, co-occurring TCRs were grouped using DBSCAN, with TCRdist sequence similarity added in when clustering inside HLA-allele-positive subsets. Co-occurrence clustering excluded repertoires with fewer than 30,000 or more than 120,000 public chains, plus five with anomalous nucleotide sharing. As stored in TCRdb, this immuneACCESS dataset retains in-frame rearrangements with V and J assigned. A fraction of the clones does not appear; measured against another copy, unresolved V genes explain less than half of the discrepancy, and the remainder lacks a known reason. V and J calls and clone size are given by that table; D and trimming were obtained from the DNA. The sample table records 100,000 to 150,000 clones; roughly 78% of these occur just once. Approximately 10% of the sample lies in the top ten.

This clone was recorded once. The antigen this receptor binds is unknown. No base-level quality is on record; no much larger clone is a single base apart. The sample consisted of PBMCs. The chain links TRBV2 with TRBJ1-4, with the D gene too uncertain to name. This TCR was recovered from a man under 40 in good health and CMV-seropositive. CDR3 protein: CASFLADEKLFF. The DNA sequence is TGTGCCAGCTTCTTGGCGGATGAAAAACTGTTTTTT.